This TCR beta chain was identified in a study of T cells in localized non-small cell lung cancer. Notes on the study in general: Of the top 100 tumor clones, median around 60 were in adjacent lung, some 30 among its top 100.

Sequencing used immunoSEQ multiplex PCR; TCRdb keeps in-frame clones, though not all of them. The sample holds about 29,000 clones, roughly nine tenths seen once. V shed 2 bases and J shed 6 bases, with 6 bases lying between them. Looked up from germline, CDR1 is SGHNT and CDR2 is YYREEE (reference sequence). The CDR3 runs 11 residues. As concerns this clone: Its antigen is undetermined.

The sequence was obtained from a woman aged 40 to 75 with stage I lung adenocarcinoma. The rearrangement joins TRBV5-4 to TRBJ2-7; either TRBD1 or TRBD2 may fit D (5 bases each). This specimen was peripheral blood, taken before any cancer treatment. The DNA for the CDR3 is TGTGCCAGCAGCTTCGGGACCGAGCAGTACTTC. This codes for CASSFGTEQYF.